This paragraph covers one T cell receptor (beta chain) sequence. Its cognate antigen has yet to be identified. The cohort was made up of hundreds of healthy bone marrow donors. At the time of sampling, all cohort members were nominally healthy, though unrecorded immune exposures were likely present. The donor tested CMV seropositive, placing the donor among the 289 seropositive members of the cohort. Each donor provided a peripheral blood sample, and peripheral blood mononuclear cells were used for TCR beta sequencing. Genomic DNA was extracted from the blood cell samples with the Qiagen DNeasy Blood Extraction Kit. The CDR3 measures 15 amino acids from cysteine to phenylalanine. This entry keeps only the CDR3 DNA: 45 bases, framed from base 1. As encoded in the germline V gene, CDR1 is SNHLY while CDR2 is FYNNEI. V has 7 bases trimmed and J has 3 bases trimmed; junction bases matching no gene number 8.

The sample belongs to a study of cytomegalovirus exposure and HLA in healthy donors (dated by TCRdb to about 2017). Regarding the research as a whole: According to an earlier analysis of a few hundred of the donors, about 179 million T cells yielded 90 million to 140 million unique TCR beta sequences and about 280 Gb of sequence data. An early release that covered more than 550 HLA-typed donors contained approximately 300 gigabases of sequencing data and 65 million to 100 million unique TCR sequences. Among the roughly 370 genotyped donors, under 90% belonged to the genetic ancestry cluster associated with self-reported Caucasian donors. The aim of the study was to test whether cataloging public T cell receptors could identify signatures of past pathogen exposure. The T cell repertoires of 666 subjects were profiled by immunosequencing and related to cytomegalovirus serostatus. In addition to the first cohort of roughly 670 subjects, a separate validation cohort of under 150 different subjects was used. The study combined high-throughput TCR immunosequencing, statistical association of individual TCRs with disease status, and machine learning to predict cytomegalovirus infection status. To study patterns of TCR occurrence, a later analysis re-analyzed previously published TCR beta repertoires from 700 or so donors and added high-resolution HLA genotyping. Rather than using new phenotypic data, the later analysis identified candidate immune exposures from TCR beta sequences and from how often those sequences occurred across donors. An earlier analysis of roughly 580 of the donors used high-throughput TCR beta sequencing to judge whether each TCR beta V gene segment behaved as functional or pseudogenic. Donor age, sex, ethnicity and CMV serostatus were compiled together with the repertoire data. Genome-wide SNP genotypes for about 65% of the 666 donors were used in a later genetic analysis, which treated that subset as a discovery cohort. All discovery cohort repertoires had been generated using a single sequencing platform. Class I and class II HLA loci were covered by the typing at four-digit resolution. Typing coverage differed by locus: A, B, C, DRB1 and DQB1 were typed in roughly 620-640 donors, DQA1 in around 500, DPA1 in 600 to 610, and DPB1 in just under 480. About 5 DR-DQ haplotypes were handled as single units for association and clustering, since linkage in the cohort was strong. Among 300 to 450 genotyped donors of the cohort, an average of approximately 230,000 unique TCR beta nucleotide sequences were sequenced per donor, around a sixth of them non-productive. Broader findings and caveats from the paper: HLA typing was unavailable for some donors at each locus, so association tests used only the typed subset. The study gave a list of over 150 TCR beta chains associated with cytomegalovirus. A further reported finding was that TCR beta sequences accurately predicted the HLA-A and HLA-B alleles for most subjects in the first cohort. A group of highly shared sequence variants was considered likely to be a technical artifact of the sequencing pipeline. In a later analysis, the rate of TCR association differed among HLA loci, with DRB1 alleles having the most associated TCRs and HLA-C alleles having the fewest. Because counts were too low, about 17 rarely observed V segments, including chromosome 9 orphons, were excluded from the earlier analysis of about 500 of the donors. In an earlier analysis of 587 of the donors, most TCR beta V segments appeared in productive rearrangements about 87% or about 30% of the time, broadly matching IMGT annotations. According to the authors, the approach could potentially be generalized to other disease states and immunological phenotypes. The 87-base-pair reads could not distinguish some IMGT-functional V segments, including TRBV6-2 and TRBV6-3, so those segments were excluded. A later analysis reported that several top co-occurrence clusters appeared linked to parvovirus B19, influenza, CMV and Epstein-Barr virus. A later genetic analysis associated a missense DCLRE1C variant with V-gene and J-gene trimming of TCR beta chains, and an independent cohort replicated the association. The classifier was reported to diagnose cytomegalovirus status with high specificity and sensitivity in both the original cohort and the validation cohort. In a later analysis, HLA-associated TCR beta chains were found to be more clonally expanded and to have lower generation probabilities than equally common non-associated chains. The only immune exposure information available for the cohort was CMV serostatus. Correlated functional status among segregating V segments might reflect linkage disequilibrium, but an unknown experimental factor could not be ruled out. Across donors, most TCR sequences were observed very rarely, whereas some public TCRs were present in many individuals. Three of the identified cytomegalovirus-associated TCR beta chains were confirmed in vitro to be specific for cytomegalovirus antigens. At a false discovery rate of 0.05, a later analysis linked roughly 17,000 TCR beta sequences to specific HLA alleles. Only TCR beta chains were sequenced in this cohort, and the absence of alpha or paired-chain data limited detectable features. Most CMV-associated TCR beta chains appeared to be HLA-restricted in a later analysis, and the HLA associations seemed to be driven largely by CMV exposure. Presence/absence analyses assumed roughly uniform sequencing depth across donors, an assumption that may not hold. Assigning TCR associations to individual alleles was difficult when HLA alleles, especially DR and DQ, strongly co-occurred. According to a later genetic analysis, donors in an Asian-associated ancestry cluster had fewer N-insertions in productive TCRs than the approximately 710-donor mean.

Library method: the immunoSEQ multiplex PCR assay. For the multiplex PCR, a mixture combining 60 forward primers for TCR Vbeta segments and 13 reverse primers for TCR Jbeta segments was used. Amplification of the CDR3 region of rearranged TCR beta genes was performed with a multiplex PCR assay on genomic DNA. Amplified TCR beta libraries were sequenced as 87-base-pair reads on the Illumina HiSeq System. On the authors' methods: A later analysis tallied tens of millions of unique TCR beta chains across the 640 or so repertoires, and some 10 million of those chains were shared by two or more donors. Raw reads were error-corrected and collapsed into unique sequences with a nearest-neighbor algorithm that merged closely related sequences to remove PCR and sequencing errors. CDR3 sequences were aligned to IMGT reference sequences to assign V, D and J gene segments. For a sequence to be retained, at least a six-nucleotide match to both a V gene segment and a J gene segment was required. Rearrangements were classified as productive when the CDR3 lacked stop codons and remained in frame with V and J, and all other rearrangements were classified as non-productive. Following IMGT convention, CDR3 was defined as the stretch from the second conserved V-encoded cysteine to the conserved J-encoded phenylalanine. The earlier analysis of fewer than 750 of the donors excluded sequences that lacked an unambiguous match to a single V gene segment. An earlier analysis of about 590 of the donors classified V segments as functional when productive rearrangements were above 56.7% and as segregating when the standard deviation between donors was above 5%. A statistical classification framework was built for diagnosing cytomegalovirus status from the catalog of TCR beta chain sequences. In a later analysis, V and J genes were assigned by comparing TCR nucleotide sequences against IMGT/GENE-DB human TR gene sequences. The TCRdist pipeline was used in a later analysis to assign CDR3 sequences and most-parsimonious VDJ recombination scenarios. In a later analysis, each TCR beta chain was defined by its CDR3 amino acid sequence together with its V-gene family, and reads lacking a unique V-gene family were excluded. To address suspected cross-contamination and a sequencing artifact, a later analysis removed 592 highly shared, low-generation-probability nucleotide sequences. A later analysis calculated a clonal expansion index for each public chain from normalized within-repertoire ranks of inferred template counts. A later analysis computed generation probabilities with a VDJ recombination model fitted to out-of-frame rearrangements, and checked the results against IGoR. Hypergeometric tests were used in a later analysis to score TCR-TCR, TCR-HLA and TCR-CMV co-occurrence, with a repertoire-size bias correction applied to the TCR pairs. To estimate false discovery rates, a later analysis permuted the HLA or CMV assignments 20 times. A later analysis grouped co-occurring TCRs with DBSCAN, adding TCRdist sequence similarity when clustering within HLA-allele-positive subsets. Repertoires with fewer than 30,000 or more than 120,000 public chains, plus five repertoires with anomalous nucleotide sharing, were excluded from co-occurrence clustering. TCRdb took this table from immuneACCESS and kept in-frame rearrangements with V and J called. Such tables lack part of the clones; where checked against another copy, unresolved V genes explain under half of the gap, and the rest is unexplained. From that table come the V and J calls and clone size; the DNA was used to work out D and trimming. This sample's table has entries for tens of thousands of clones. Clones ranked in the top ten supply 2.5% to 3.5% of the sample.

The chain uses TRBV2 and TRBJ2-3, and TRBD1 aligns with 9 junction nucleotides. Specimen: PBMCs. The receptor comes from a woman aged 30 to 39 in good health and CMV-seropositive. The CDR3 amino acid sequence is: CASTAGTGRTDTQYF. Read as DNA, the sequence is TGTGCCAGCACCGCCGGGACAGGGCGAACAGATACGCAGTATTTT.